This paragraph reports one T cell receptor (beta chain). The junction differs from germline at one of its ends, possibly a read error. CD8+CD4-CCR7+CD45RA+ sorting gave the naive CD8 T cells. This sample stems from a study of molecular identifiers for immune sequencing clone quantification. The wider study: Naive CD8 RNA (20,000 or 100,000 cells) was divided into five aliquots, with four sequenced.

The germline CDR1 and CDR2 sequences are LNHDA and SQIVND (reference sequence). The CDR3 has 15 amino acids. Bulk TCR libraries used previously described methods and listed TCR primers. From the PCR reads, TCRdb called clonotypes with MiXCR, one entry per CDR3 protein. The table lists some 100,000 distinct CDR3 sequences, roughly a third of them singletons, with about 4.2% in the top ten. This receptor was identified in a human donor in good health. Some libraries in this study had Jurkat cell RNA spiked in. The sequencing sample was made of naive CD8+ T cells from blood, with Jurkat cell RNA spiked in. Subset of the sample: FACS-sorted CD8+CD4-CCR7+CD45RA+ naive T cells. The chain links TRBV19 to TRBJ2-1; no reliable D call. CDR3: CASSIRGSSADEQLF. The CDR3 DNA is TGTGCCAGTAGTATACGCGGATCCTCGGCGGATGAGCAGCTCTTC.